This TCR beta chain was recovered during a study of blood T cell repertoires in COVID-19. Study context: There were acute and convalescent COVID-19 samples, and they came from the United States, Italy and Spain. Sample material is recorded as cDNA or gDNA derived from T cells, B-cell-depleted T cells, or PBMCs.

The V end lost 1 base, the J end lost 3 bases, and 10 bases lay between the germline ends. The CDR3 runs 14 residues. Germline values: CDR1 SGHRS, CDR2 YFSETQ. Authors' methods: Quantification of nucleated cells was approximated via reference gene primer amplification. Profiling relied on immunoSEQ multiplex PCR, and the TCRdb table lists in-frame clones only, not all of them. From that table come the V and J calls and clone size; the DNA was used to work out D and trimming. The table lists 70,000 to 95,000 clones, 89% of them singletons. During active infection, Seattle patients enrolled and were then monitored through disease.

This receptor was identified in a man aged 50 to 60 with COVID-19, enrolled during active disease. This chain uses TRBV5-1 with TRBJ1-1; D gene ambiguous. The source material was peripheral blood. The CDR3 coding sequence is TGCGCCAGCAGCTTGTTATCGGGAGACACTGAAGCTTTCTTT. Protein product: CASSLLSGDTEAFF. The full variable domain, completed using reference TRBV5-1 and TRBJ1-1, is KAGVTQTPRYLIKTRGQQVTLSCSPISGHRSVSWYQQTPGQGLQFLFEYFSETQRNKGNFPGRFSGRQFSNSRSEMNVSTLELGDSALYLCASSLLSGDTEAFFGQGTRLTVV.